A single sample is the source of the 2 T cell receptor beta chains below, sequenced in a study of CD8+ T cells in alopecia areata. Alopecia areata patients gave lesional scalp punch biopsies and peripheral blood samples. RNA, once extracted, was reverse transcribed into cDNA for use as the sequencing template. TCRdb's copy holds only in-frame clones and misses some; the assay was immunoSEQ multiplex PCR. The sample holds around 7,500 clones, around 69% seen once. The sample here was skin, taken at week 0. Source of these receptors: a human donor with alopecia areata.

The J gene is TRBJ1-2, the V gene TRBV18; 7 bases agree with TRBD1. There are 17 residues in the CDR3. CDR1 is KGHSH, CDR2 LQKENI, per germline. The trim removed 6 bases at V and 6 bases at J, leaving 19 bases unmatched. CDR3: CASSPFDRISTGNGYTF. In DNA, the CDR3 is TGTGCCAGCTCCCCCTTTGATAGGATTTCGACAGGGAATGGCTACACCTTC.

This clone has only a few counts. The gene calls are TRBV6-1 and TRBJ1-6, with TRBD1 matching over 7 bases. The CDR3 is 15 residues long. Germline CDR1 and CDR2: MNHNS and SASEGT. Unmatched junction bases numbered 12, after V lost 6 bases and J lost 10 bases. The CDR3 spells CASSPNRGSNSPLHF. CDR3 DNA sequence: TGTGCCAGCAGCCCGAACAGGGGAAGCAACTCACCCCTCCACTTT.